The 9 T cell receptor beta chains below come from one sample, sequenced in a study of T cell repertoires in cytomegalovirus infection. TCRdb processed the reads anew with MiXCR; each CDR3 protein has one entry. The sample records 600,000 to 800,000 distinct CDR3 sequences, 20% to 25% being singletons. Sequencing was done on a sample of CD8+ T cells from PBMCs. All receptors come from a human donor in good health (CMV status not recorded). Some clones in this sample may be carry-over from other donors' samples.

In DNA, the CDR3 is TGTGCCAGCAGCTTAGGAGGGACAGAGACTGAAGCTTTCTTT. Residues: CASSLGGTETEAFF. V gene TRBV7-6 combines with J gene TRBJ1-1; 7 positions agree with TRBD1. From germline, CDR1 is SGHVS and CDR2 FNYEAQ. CDR3 length: 14 residues. Trimming at V came to 1 base and at J to 5 bases, leaving 4 bases not matched to a gene.

The chain is built from TRBV20-1 and TRBJ2-3; D not resolved. Germline V CDR1 and CDR2: DFQATT, SNEGSKA (reference sequence). V lost 7 bases and J lost 0, with 8 bases in between. CDR3 length equals 12 residues. The CDR3 spells CSVYRSTDTQYF. The CDR3 nucleotides read TGCAGTGTGTATCGGAGCACAGATACGCAGTATTTT.

The rearrangement uses TRBV7-9 and TRBJ1-1; D is unclear. Germline V lookup: CDR1 SEHNR, CDR2 FQNEAQ (reference sequence). Trimming pared 0 bases from V and 4 bases from J, leaving 9 bases between. This CDR3 is built from 14 residues. This CDR3 is CASSLARVITEAFF. Written as DNA, the CDR3 is TGTGCCAGCAGCTTAGCTCGGGTAATCACTGAAGCTTTCTTT. The complete variable domain, with remaining parts taken from reference TRBV7-9 and TRBJ1-1, reads DTGVSQNPRHKITKRGQNVTFRCDPISEHNRLYWYRQTLGQGPEFLTYFQNEAQLEKSRLLSDRFSAERPKGSFSTLEIQRTEQGDSAMYLCASSLARVITEAFFGQGTRLTVV.

The chain links TRBV2 to TRBJ1-6; 7 bases line up with TRBD1. V shed 11 bases and J 0 bases; nucleotides not matched to a gene: 7. The germline V gene has CDR1 SNHLY and CDR2 FYNNEI. CDR3 length: 15 residues. This CDR3 is CAGWDSSSYNSPLHF. CDR3 sequence (DNA): TGTGCCGGTTGGGACAGTAGCTCCTATAATTCACCCCTCCACTTT.

The rearrangement uses TRBV25-1 and TRBJ2-7; TRBD1 aligns across 9 bases. From germline, CDR1 is MGHDK and CDR2 SYGVNS. With V trimmed by 0 bases and J by 0 bases, 6 bases remained unmatched. The CDR3 is made up of 17 amino acids. This chain's CDR3 is CASSEYFGTGPSYEQYF. CDR3 DNA sequence: TGTGCCAGCAGTGAATATTTCGGGACAGGGCCCTCCTACGAGCAGTACTTC.

The rearrangement links TRBV7-4 to TRBJ2-7, with no clear D. In germline, CDR1 is SGHVT, CDR2 SQSDAQ. This CDR3 region has 13 residues. CDR3 amino acids: CTSSLAGYYEQYV. The CDR3 region has the DNA TGTACCAGCAGCTTAGCAGGCTACTACGAGCAGTACGTC.

This rearrangement joins TRBV20-1 to TRBJ1-2; 9 bases map to TRBD1. Germline V gives CDR1 DFQATT, CDR2 SNEGSKA (reference sequence). This CDR3 comprises 18 residues. Germline trimming cut 6 bases from V and 4 bases from J; bases unmatched to any gene: 21. The CDR3 DNA sequence: TGCAGTGCCCGACTGGATGAAGGACAGGGGTTCGTGAGCTATGGCTACACCTTC. The encoded protein is CSARLDEGQGFVSYGYTF.

This clonotype was detected many times. The V call is TRBV7-4, the J call TRBJ2-4; 7 nucleotides line up with TRBD1. The germline gives CDR1 SGHVT, CDR2 SQSDAQ. With V trimmed by 6 bases and J by 10 bases, 12 bases remained unmatched. The CDR3 is 14 residues long. CDR3 sequence: CASSPRTGVRIQYF. CDR3 bases: TGTGCCAGCAGTCCTCGGACAGGTGTACGAATTCAGTACTTC.

The chain employs TRBV2 and TRBJ1-6; D unresolved. From germline, CDR1 is SNHLY and CDR2 FYNNEI. The V end lost 10 bases, the J end lost 9 bases, and 16 bases lay between the germline ends. CDR3 size: 13 residues. As DNA, the CDR3 is TGTGCCATCGTACAGCGGAAAAGTTCACCCCTCCACTTT. It translates to CAIVQRKSSPLHF.